This TCR beta chain is drawn from a study of T cell clusters in autoimmune cytopenias. About 37,500 genome equivalents of blood DNA were amplified for TRB. Overall study findings and caveats: TRB repertoire shifts in secondary cytopenia and chronic lymphocytic leukemia mostly reflected lymphoma, not autoimmunity.

This clonotype is medium-sized by frequency. Its target is unknown. The CDR3 is 14 residues long. Germline CDR1 reads MNHEY; CDR2 reads SVGAGI. One tube held mixed TRB-A and TRB-B primer pools for touch-down PCR. TCRdb reworked the multiplex PCR reads into one entry per CDR3 protein, no DNA. Its clone listing holds more than 13,000 distinct CDR3 sequences. The sequence derives from a human donor with an autoimmune cytopenia or autoimmune hepatitis (not recorded which). The sequenced sample consisted of peripheral blood. This chain uses TRBV6-5 with TRBJ2-2; absent DNA, TCRdb's TRBD1 call cannot be checked. This CDR3 is CASRGHLTGGELFF.